One sample yielded the 20 T cell receptor beta chains listed below, sequenced in a study of T-cell memory formation after mild COVID-19. TCRdb re-analysed the 5' RACE reads in MiXCR, keeping a single row per CDR3 protein. The repertoire holds around 300,000 distinct CDR3 sequences, roughly 18% seen once, with 23% in the top ten. The sample was PBMCs or a T cell subset sorted from them (not recorded which). Receptors originate from a man between 18 and 35 years old who had mild COVID-19 (a few samples of this study predate the infection). Cell type and time point are not known.

J is TRBJ1-2 and V is TRBV20-1; D possibly corresponds to TRBD1 (5 bases). V lost 7 bases and J lost 6, with 12 bases in between. This CDR3 has 11 residues. Germline V CDR1 and CDR2: DFQATT, SNEGSKA (reference sequence). Written as DNA, the CDR3 is TGCAGTGTGAGCGGGGCGAATGGCTACACCTTC. This codes for CSVSGANGYTF.

This clonotype was counted between two and nine times. V usage is TRBV3-1 and J usage is TRBJ1-2; D gene unclear. CDR3 length equals 13 residues. Germline values: CDR1 LGHDT, CDR2 YNNKEL (reference sequence). V was trimmed by 2 bases and J by 8 bases, leaving 12 bases between them. The CDR3 bases are TGTGCCAGCAGCCAATACAACACGAGAGGCTACACCTTC. It translates to CASSQYNTRGYTF.

The genes are TRBV7-6 and TRBJ1-5, with 8 bases aligning to TRBD1. This CDR3 region has 16 residues. Germline V gene sequence: CDR1 SGHVS, CDR2 FNYEAQ. The V gene end was trimmed by 2 bases and the J gene end by 2 bases; junction bases not matched to a gene: 5. DNA for the CDR3: TGTGCCAGCAGCTTAAACCCAGGGGGCGGCAATCAGCCCCAGCATTTT. Its protein is CASSLNPGGGNQPQHF. Drawing the rest from reference TRBV7-6 and TRBJ1-5, the complete variable domain is GAGVSQSPRYKVTKRGQDVALRCDPISGHVSLYWYRQALGQGPEFLTYFNYEAQQDKSGLPNDRFSAERPEGSISTLTIQRTEQRDSAMYRCASSLNPGGGNQPQHFGDGTRLSIL.

This clonotype has ten or more counts. The rearrangement uses TRBV11-2 and TRBJ1-1, with 7 positions matching TRBD1. CDR3 length: 14 residues. CDR1 is SGHAT and CDR2 is FQNNGV in the germline V gene. After removal of 3 bases from V and 1 base from J, the junction contained 2 bases not matched to a gene. The CDR3 bases are TGTGCCAGCAGCTTCACAGGGGCGAACACTGAAGCTTTCTTT. It codes for CASSFTGANTEAFF. Using reference TRBV11-2 and TRBJ1-1 for the parts outside the CDR3, the full variable domain is EAGVAQSPRYKIIEKRQSVAFWCNPISGHATLYWYQQILGQGPKLLIQFQNNGVVDDSQLPKDRFSAERLKGVDSTLKIQPAKLEDSAVYLCASSFTGANTEAFFGQGTRLTVV.

This clonotype was picked up many times. The genes are TRBV12-3 or TRBV12-4 and TRBJ2-3, with D tentatively TRBD1 (6 bases). The CDR3 has 16 amino acids. Trimming took 6 bases from V and 0 from J, leaving 16 bases between them. The CDR3 nucleotides are TGTGCCAGCAGGTCAGACAGGCCACCTAGCACAGATACGCAGTATTTT. Its translation is CASRSDRPPSTDTQYF.

The chain combines TRBV2 with TRBJ1-4, with D hard to call. CDR1 is SNHLY, CDR2 FYNNEI, per germline. Trimming took off 3 bases at V and 4 bases at J, with 9 bases between the two ends. The CDR3 spans 14 residues. The CDR3 loop is CASSEGSNNEKLFF. DNA for the CDR3: TGTGCCAGCAGTGAGGGAAGTAATAATGAAAAACTGTTTTTT.

This clonotype was found a few times. The J gene is TRBJ2-1, the V gene TRBV4-2; D uncertain. Germline assignment: CDR1 LGHNA and CDR2 YNFKEQ. V gave up 0 bases and J gave up 5 bases, with 8 bases separating them. The CDR3 runs to 14 residues. The CDR3 nucleotides are TGTGCCAGCAGCCAAGATATCCAAAACAATGAGCAGTTCTTC. Translated, it gives CASSQDIQNNEQFF.

The chain employs TRBV5-1 and TRBJ2-7, with no clear D. This CDR3 is 12 amino acids long. V lost 7 bases and J lost 6, with 14 bases in between. CDR1 and CDR2 (germline): SGHRS, YFSETQ. CDR3 residues: CASGGSGGEQYF. CDR3 DNA: TGCGCCAGCGGCGGATCGGGCGGCGAGCAGTACTTC. Combining the CDR3 with reference TRBV5-1 and TRBJ2-7 gives the whole variable domain KAGVTQTPRYLIKTRGQQVTLSCSPISGHRSVSWYQQTPGQGLQFLFEYFSETQRNKGNFPGRFSGRQFSNSRSEMNVSTLELGDSALYLCASGGSGGEQYFGPGTRLTVT.

The J gene is TRBJ2-7, the V gene TRBV5-6, with 10 bases matching TRBD2. In germline, CDR1 is SGHDT, CDR2 YYEEEE. The V and J ends lost 3 bases and 2 bases, in that order; junction bases with no gene match: 2. CDR3 size: 14 residues. As DNA, the CDR3 is TGTGCCAGCAGCTCGGGACTAGCGACCTACGAGCAGTACGTC. The encoded protein is CASSSGLATYEQYV.

This clonotype was counted a few times. This chain joins TRBV7-9 and TRBJ1-6; TRBD1 might be the D (5 bases). Deletions cut 3 bases from V and 7 bases from J, with 19 bases between. The CDR3 is 17 amino acids. Germline V gene data show CDR1 as SEHNR and CDR2 as FQNEAQ (reference sequence). CDR3 bases: TGTGCCAGCAGCTTGGGGCCGAAAAGTGGGCTAAATTCACCCCTCCACTTT. Translated, it gives CASSLGPKSGLNSPLHF.

The chain has TRBV12-5 and TRBJ1-5; 9 positions agree with TRBD1. The V gene's germline CDR1 is LGHNT and CDR2 FRNRAP. The CDR3 consists of 17 residues. Losses at the gene ends were 7 bases for V and 5 bases for J; bases not matched to a gene: 15. CDR3 sequence: CASASGTGIGAYQPQHF. Written as DNA, the CDR3 is TGTGCTAGTGCATCGGGGACAGGGATCGGTGCATATCAGCCCCAGCATTTT.

This clonotype has a count of ten or more. The V call is TRBV15, the J call TRBJ2-5; the D is unclear. V was trimmed by 3 bases and J by 4 bases, leaving 15 bases between them. CDR3 length equals 15 residues. The V gene's germline CDR1 is LNHNV and CDR2 YYDKDF (reference sequence). CDR3: CATSRGLSTGETQYF. The CDR3 coding sequence is TGTGCCACCAGCAGGGGTTTGAGTACCGGAGAGACCCAGTACTTC. The full variable domain, rest sourced from reference TRBV15 and TRBJ2-5, is DAMVIQNPRYQVTQFGKPVTLSCSQTLNHNVMYWYQQKSSQAPKLLFHYYDKDFNNEADTPDNFQSRRPNTSFCFLDIRSPGLGDTAMYLCATSRGLSTGETQYFGPGTRLLVL.

The chain joins TRBV4-2 to TRBJ2-5; D remains unclear. The germline V gene has CDR1 LGHNA and CDR2 YNFKEQ. Trimming pared 4 bases from V and 5 bases from J, leaving 14 bases between. CDR3 size: 14 residues. The CDR3 region has the DNA TGTGCCAGCAGCCCACTGTTAGGATGGGAGACCCAGTACTTC. Its translation is CASSPLLGWETQYF.

The chain carries TRBV24-1 and TRBJ2-3; 11 nucleotides match TRBD2. This CDR3 has 17 residues. V gave up 3 bases and J gave up 5 bases; unmatched junction bases: 9. Germline loops: CDR1 KGHDR, CDR2 SFDVKD. The CDR3 reads CATSDPLSGGAKDTQYF. Written as DNA, the CDR3 is TGTGCCACCAGTGATCCCCTTAGCGGGGGGGCAAAAGATACGCAGTATTTT.

The rearrangement joins TRBV18 to TRBJ1-2; no reliable D call. CDR1 is KGHSH and CDR2 is LQKENI in the germline V gene. Trimming shortened V by 6 bases and J by 8 bases, and 19 bases separated the two germline ends. The CDR3 is made up of 14 amino acids. For the CDR3, the DNA is TGTGCCAGCTCCTCCGACGGGAGCGGACGAGGCTACACCTTC. It specifies CASSSDGSGRGYTF. The full variable domain, completed using reference TRBV18 and TRBJ1-2, is NAGVMQNPRHLVRRRGQEARLRCSPMKGHSHVYWYRQLPEEGLKFMVYLQKENIIDESGMPKERFSAEFPKEGPSILRIQQVVRGDSAAYFCASSSDGSGRGYTFGSGTRLTVV.

The V and J genes are TRBV7-2 and TRBJ1-2; no definite D call. The CDR3 runs to 13 residues. Germline V gives CDR1 SGHTA, CDR2 FQGNSA. V shed 6 bases and J shed 5 bases, with 13 bases lying between them. CDR3 DNA sequence: TGTGCCAGCAGTGGAAGCGGGCGATATGGCTACACCTTC. It encodes CASSGSGRYGYTF.

The gene calls are TRBV6-2 or TRBV6-3 and TRBJ2-7; no reliable D call. CDR3 length: 16 residues. V lost 3 bases and J lost 2, with 17 bases in between. CDR1 is MNHEY, CDR2 SVGEGT, per germline. The CDR3 here is CASSYKDPKRTYEQYV. The CDR3 nucleotides are TGTGCCAGCAGTTATAAAGACCCTAAGCGCACCTACGAGCAGTACGTC.

This clonotype turned up a few times. In DNA form, the CDR3 reads TGTGCCAGCGGGACAGATTTGAACACTGAAGCTTTCTTT. It encodes CASGTDLNTEAFF. The V call is TRBV5-5, the J call TRBJ1-1; 7 bases are shared with TRBD1. Germline V gene data show CDR1 as SGHKS and CDR2 as YYEKEE (reference sequence). The CDR3 has 13 amino acids. The V gene end was trimmed by 7 bases and the J gene end by 0 bases; junction bases not matched to a gene: 3.

This clonotype has just a few counts. The chain recombines TRBV29-1 with TRBJ1-2; TRBD1 agrees at 11 bases. This CDR3 spans 14 amino acids. The junction had 4 bases not matched to a gene; V was cut back by 5 bases and J by 2 bases. CDR1 is SQVTM and CDR2 is ANQGSEA in the germline V gene. CDR3 nucleotides: TGCAGCGTTTCCGGACAGGGGGCGAACTATGGCTACACCTTC. Translating gives CSVSGQGANYGYTF.

In its sample, this clonotype was seen a few times. The V and J genes are TRBV4-3 and TRBJ1-5; D might be TRBD1 (6 bases). The CDR3 has 14 residues. Trimming pared 4 bases from V and 6 bases from J, leaving 13 bases between. Germline CDR1 is LGHNA and CDR2 is YSLEER. The CDR3 region has the DNA TGCGCCAGCAGCCCCAGCAGGGGTAGTCAGCCCCAGCATTTT. It specifies CASSPSRGSQPQHF.